This paragraph reports one T cell receptor (beta chain). The antigen is unknown. This sample was included in a study of blood T cells in healthy people across ages. Primers used in a second PCR of roughly 6 to 11 cycles were a sample-barcoded 5' primer and a J-beta primer mix. Each CDR3 protein gets one entry after TCRdb re-called the 5' RACE reads with MiXCR. The table lists about 840,000 distinct CDR3 sequences, just under 30% of them singletons, with 9.5% to 13% in the top ten. General study results and limits: The study lacked donor CMV status, which possibly confounded expanded clonotype changes.

The germline V gene encodes CDR1 MNHEY and CDR2 SMNVEV (reference sequence). This CDR3 is built from 15 residues. Trimming removed 3 bases at V and 1 base at J, with 11 bases between. This sample also appeared in a second study, on T cells of mothers and their children. That paper states: Second-PCR amplification with M1S added sample barcodes and 2-4 random nucleotides. Each child gave about 3 million TCR beta CDR3 reads (each mother, over 8.5 million).

Sequences were obtained from blood. The source of this sequence is a woman aged 40 to 55 in good health. The V and J genes are TRBV27 and TRBJ2-3; D gene ambiguous. CDR3 loop: CASSFPPGGTDTQYF. The CDR3 nucleotides read TGTGCCAGCAGTTTCCCCCCGGGTGGCACAGATACGCAGTATTTT.